A selection of T cell receptor beta chains follows, all from one sample in a study of CD8+ T cells in alopecia areata. Sequenced by immunoSEQ multiplex PCR; TCRdb stores in-frame clones only, minus some. The table records 250,000 to 300,000 clones, 55% to 75% of them present only once. The sequencing used CD4+ T cells sorted from blood, collected at week 24, from a patient treated with tofacitinib. All receptors derive from a human donor with alopecia areata. CDR3s include the opening cysteine and the closing phenylalanine or tryptophan. A D gene is named only where the DNA matches it firmly. The size of a clone is reported for some rows only, either as once, few or many, or as a class for expanded clones.

J gene	V gene	clone size	D gene	CDR3 protein	CDR3 DNA
TRBJ2-7	TRBV19	NA	TRBD1	CASSIGTATYEQYF	TGTGCCAGTAGTATCGGGACAGCCACCTACGAGCAGTACTTC
TRBJ2-7	TRBV9	few	TRBD1	CASSAGQGATYEQYF	TGTGCCAGCAGCGCCGGACAGGGGGCAACATACGAGCAGTACTTC
TRBJ1-2	TRBV29-1	NA	NA	CSVEGAQTGRTYGYTF	TGCAGCGTTGAAGGCGCCCAGACGGGCAGAACTTATGGCTACACCTTC
TRBJ2-3	TRBV29-1	few	NA	CSVEETEIYTDTQYF	TGCAGCGTTGAAGAGACAGAGATTTACACAGATACGCAGTATTTT
TRBJ1-2	TRBV2	few	NA	CASPQGDYGYTF	TGTGCCAGCCCACAGGGTGACTATGGCTACACCTTC
TRBJ2-3	TRBV29-1	NA	TRBD1	CSVLRDSFISTDTQYF	TGCAGCGTTCTCCGGGACAGCTTTATTAGCACAGATACGCAGTATTTT
TRBJ1-1	TRBV6-6	NA	NA	CASSPGGTEAFF	TGTGCCAGCAGTCCTGGGGGGACTGAAGCTTTCTTT
TRBJ2-7	TRBV29-1	NA	TRBD1	CSVTGQGYEQYF	TGCAGCGTTACGGGACAGGGCTACGAGCAGTACTTC
TRBJ2-7	TRBV4-1	NA	TRBD1	CASSHPGPTGKYF	TGCGCCAGCAGCCATCCTGGTCCGACAGGGAAGTACTTC
TRBJ1-1	TRBV6-6	NA	NA	CASTPRGGAEAFF	TGTGCCAGCACCCCGCGGGGAGGGGCTGAAGCTTTCTTT
TRBJ1-1	TRBV30	NA	NA	CAWTRENTEAFF	TGTGCCTGGACCCGGGAGAACACTGAAGCTTTCTTT
TRBJ1-2	TRBV30	NA	TRBD1	CAWSVIPGGYGYTF	TGTGCCTGGAGTGTAATCCCAGGGGGCTATGGCTACACCTTC
TRBJ2-7	TRBV5-1	NA	TRBD1	CASSTGQGREEQYF	TGCGCCAGCAGCACCGGACAGGGCCGGGAAGAGCAGTACTTC
TRBJ1-1	TRBV7-8	NA	NA	CASSSLMGGNTEAFF	TGTGCCAGCAGCTCACTCATGGGGGGGAACACTGAAGCTTTCTTT
TRBJ1-2	TRBV29-1	NA	TRBD1	CSVEAGQGYGYTF	TGCAGCGTTGAGGCGGGACAGGGGTATGGCTACACCTTC
TRBJ2-5	TRBV27	NA	NA	CASSKRTVTQETQYF	TGTGCCAGCAGTAAACGGACAGTGACGCAAGAGACCCAGTACTTC
TRBJ2-7	TRBV4-3	NA	TRBD2	CASSQGVAGDYEQYF	TGCGCCAGCAGCCAAGGAGTAGCGGGGGACTACGAGCAGTACTTC
TRBJ2-7	TRBV2	NA	TRBD1	CASSAPGQGAGEQYF	TGTGCCAGCAGTGCCCCGGGACAGGGGGCTGGCGAGCAGTACTTC
TRBJ2-6	TRBV28	once	NA	CASSFERISGANVLTF	TGTGCCAGCAGTTTTGAACGGATCTCTGGGGCCAACGTCCTGACTTTC
TRBJ2-5	TRBV20-1	NA	NA	CSARNQETQYF	TGCAGTGCTAGGAACCAAGAGACCCAGTACTTC
TRBJ2-2	TRBV11-3	NA	NA	CASSSVTGELFF	TGTGCCAGCAGCTCGGTGACCGGGGAGCTGTTTTTT
TRBJ1-5	TRBV18	NA	TRBD1	CASLGQGGQPQHF	TGTGCCAGCTTGGGACAGGGGGGACAGCCCCAGCATTTT
TRBJ2-3	TRBV20-1	few	NA	CSAEGQDTQYF	TGCAGTGCCGAGGGGCAAGATACGCAGTATTTT
TRBJ1-2	TRBV5-4	NA	NA	CASSLAQGDGYTF	TGTGCCAGCAGCTTGGCCCAGGGTGATGGCTACACCTTC
TRBJ2-5	TRBV29-1	NA	NA	CSVETSPGETQYF	TGCAGCGTTGAAACCAGTCCAGGGGAGACCCAGTACTTC
TRBJ2-1	TRBV28	NA	NA	CASKLDLGYEQFF	TGTGCCAGCAAACTTGACCTCGGGTACGAGCAGTTCTTC
TRBJ1-1	TRBV6-5	NA	NA	CASSPASGMGEAFF	TGTGCCAGCAGTCCAGCCTCAGGGATGGGTGAAGCTTTCTTT
TRBJ2-3	TRBV14	NA	NA	CASSRWTTDTQYF	TGTGCCAGCAGCCGCTGGACTACAGATACGCAGTATTTT
TRBJ2-3	TRBV15	NA	TRBD1	CATSREGQGADTQYF	TGTGCCACCAGCAGAGAGGGACAGGGGGCGGATACGCAGTATTTT
TRBJ1-2	TRBV7-3	NA	NA	CASSLRRDETNYGYTF	TGTGCCAGCAGCTTAAGGCGGGATGAGACTAACTATGGCTACACCTTC
TRBJ2-3	TRBV30	NA	TRBD2	CAWGGTTGTSGGRTDTQYF	TGTGCCTGGGGTGGGACGACCGGGACTAGCGGGGGGAGGACAGATACGCAGTATTTT
TRBJ2-5	TRBV25-1	NA	TRBD2	CASSDLTRTSQETQYF	TGTGCCAGCAGTGACCTAACCCGGACTAGCCAAGAGACCCAGTACTTC
TRBJ2-7	TRBV10-3	NA	NA	CAISESMSRSGYEQYF	TGTGCCATCAGTGAGTCGATGTCTAGGTCTGGGTACGAGCAGTACTTC
TRBJ1-5	TRBV6-6	NA	NA	CASTGAGNQPQHF	TGTGCCAGCACGGGGGCTGGCAATCAGCCCCAGCATTTT
TRBJ1-1	TRBV5-1	NA	NA	CASSLANTEAFF	TGCGCCAGCAGCTTGGCTAACACTGAAGCTTTCTTT
TRBJ2-5	TRBV5-4	NA	TRBD2	CASSSPGGGETQYF	TGTGCCAGCAGCTCCCCGGGGGGGGGAGAGACCCAGTACTTC
TRBJ2-6	TRBV5-1	once	NA	CASTKDRHGISGANVLTF	TGCGCCAGCACGAAAGATAGACATGGGATCTCTGGGGCCAACGTCCTGACTTTC
TRBJ2-5	TRBV9	NA	NA	CASSVGPRGETQYF	TGTGCCAGCAGCGTAGGGCCCCGGGGGGAGACCCAGTACTTC
TRBJ1-2	TRBV7-9	NA	TRBD1	CASSFNRGYGYTF	TGTGCCAGCAGCTTCAACAGGGGGTATGGCTACACCTTC
TRBJ2-1	TRBV7-9	NA	NA	CASSLAFGQYNEQFF	TGTGCCAGCAGCTTAGCGTTCGGACAGTACAATGAGCAGTTCTTC
TRBJ2-5	TRBV29-1	NA	TRBD2	CSSRPSGGETQYF	TGCAGCTCACGACCTAGCGGGGGGGAGACCCAGTACTTC
TRBJ1-4	TRBV27	NA	NA	CASSFETGRNEKLFF	TGTGCCAGCAGTTTCGAGACAGGCCGTAATGAAAAACTGTTTTTT
TRBJ1-1	TRBV4-2	NA	NA	CASSQGGRVSPEAFF	TGTGCCAGCAGCCAAGGCGGCAGGGTAAGCCCTGAAGCTTTCTTT
TRBJ1-2	TRBV20-1	NA	NA	CSARGEGYTF	TGCAGTGCTAGAGGAGAGGGCTACACCTTC
TRBJ1-1	TRBV6-5	NA	NA	CASSYGWGNTEAFF	TGTGCCAGCAGTTACGGTTGGGGGAACACTGAAGCTTTCTTT
TRBJ2-7	TRBV28	NA	TRBD2	CASHGGSPSYEQYF	TGTGCCAGCCACGGGGGGTCCCCCTCCTACGAGCAGTACTTC
TRBJ2-3	TRBV5-1	once	TRBD2	CASSAGLAGPSTDTQYF	TGCGCCAGCAGCGCCGGACTAGCGGGGCCAAGCACAGATACGCAGTATTTT
TRBJ1-4	TRBV5-4	NA	TRBD1	CASSLTGQGEEKLFF	TGTGCCAGCAGCTTGACGGGTCAGGGGGAGGAAAAACTGTTTTTT
TRBJ2-5	TRBV29-1	NA	TRBD1	CSALRDREETQYF	TGCAGCGCTCTCCGGGACAGGGAAGAGACCCAGTACTTC